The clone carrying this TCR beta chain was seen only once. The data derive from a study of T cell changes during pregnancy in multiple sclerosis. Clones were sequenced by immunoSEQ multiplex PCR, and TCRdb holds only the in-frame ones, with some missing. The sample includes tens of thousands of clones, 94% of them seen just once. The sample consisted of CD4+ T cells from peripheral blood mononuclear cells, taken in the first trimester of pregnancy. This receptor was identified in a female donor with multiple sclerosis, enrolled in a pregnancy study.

CDR3 bases: TGCGCCAGCGAAGGGACAGGGGGGAATCAGCCCCAGCATTTT. It encodes CASEGTGGNQPQHF. V usage is TRBV10-1 and J usage is TRBJ1-5; 11 nucleotides line up with TRBD1. Per the germline V gene, CDR1 is WNHNN and CDR2 is SYGVQD (reference sequence). J lost 4 bases, V lost 8 bases, and 4 bases had no gene match. The CDR3 has 14 residues.